This TCR beta chain derives from a study of blood T cell repertoires in COVID-19 (dated by TCRdb to the early 2020s). Regarding the research as a whole: Samples from collaborators originated in the United States, Italy and Spain and spanned both the acute and convalescent phases of COVID-19. The material from the prospective study consisted of cDNA or gDNA derived from T cells, B-cell-depleted T cells, or PBMCs. Subjects who had been exposed to COVID-19, were actively infected with it, or had recovered from it provided the deeply sampled blood TCRbeta repertoires that made up the dataset. The repertoires were released in a freely available public database intended as a resource for research on the immune response to SARS-CoV-2. Samples came from the ongoing ImmuneRACE study (first 160 participants) plus 1,254 subjects from 6 global collaborators. Nearly every sample came with metadata listing a de-identified subject ID, COVID-19 status, age in years and sex. Where available, HLA class I and class II types were obtained from metadata supplied by the sample provider rather than from assay-based typing. Paper-wide results and their limitations: The quantity of clinical and demographic metadata differed by source and by participant and was supplied without curation.

Germline trimming: 5 bases from V, 0 bases from J; junction bases outside gene matches: 5. Inclusive of the bounding cysteine and phenylalanine, the CDR3 is 16 residues long. CDR3 DNA is the only sequence kept; it has 48 bases, read in frame from the first base. Looking up the germline V gene yields CDR1 SGHAT and CDR2 FQNNGV. Turning to this clone: No antigen is known for it. No base quality values were provided; no much bigger clone lies one nucleotide off.

Collaborating institutions collected whole blood in K2EDTA tubes following their own protocols. For TCRbeta analysis, collaborators shipped samples in one of three forms: frozen whole blood, isolated PBMCs, or DNA extracted from either of those sample types. TCRbeta CDR3 regions were amplified from genomic DNA using the immunoSEQ Assay, a bias-controlled multiplex PCR. Processing in the source paper ran as follows. The number of nucleated cells in each sample was estimated by amplification of reference gene primers within the assay. To quantify the absolute abundance of each unique TCRbeta CDR3 rearrangement, sequence reads were collapsed and filtered. Productive Simpson clonality was computed per sample as the square root of Simpson's diversity index over productive rearrangements. TCRdb took over this immuneACCESS table, retaining in-frame rearrangements with V and J assigned. Such tables are incomplete; in checked studies, under half of the missing clones stem from an unresolved V gene, and the remainder is unexplained. V and J calls and clone size are copied from that table; D and trimming were computed from the DNA. The sample has about 240,000 clones on record, about 80% of them singletons. Roughly 9.6% of the sample rests with the top ten.

The V and J segments used are TRBV11-2 and TRBJ2-3; TRBD1 matches 10 bases in the middle. Sequences were obtained from peripheral blood. The receptor was derived from an elderly woman with acute or convalescent COVID-19. The nucleotide sequence reads TGTGCCAGCAGCCCTGGGACAGGGGCTAGCACAGATACGCAGTATTTT. Translated, this gives CASSPGTGASTDTQYF.